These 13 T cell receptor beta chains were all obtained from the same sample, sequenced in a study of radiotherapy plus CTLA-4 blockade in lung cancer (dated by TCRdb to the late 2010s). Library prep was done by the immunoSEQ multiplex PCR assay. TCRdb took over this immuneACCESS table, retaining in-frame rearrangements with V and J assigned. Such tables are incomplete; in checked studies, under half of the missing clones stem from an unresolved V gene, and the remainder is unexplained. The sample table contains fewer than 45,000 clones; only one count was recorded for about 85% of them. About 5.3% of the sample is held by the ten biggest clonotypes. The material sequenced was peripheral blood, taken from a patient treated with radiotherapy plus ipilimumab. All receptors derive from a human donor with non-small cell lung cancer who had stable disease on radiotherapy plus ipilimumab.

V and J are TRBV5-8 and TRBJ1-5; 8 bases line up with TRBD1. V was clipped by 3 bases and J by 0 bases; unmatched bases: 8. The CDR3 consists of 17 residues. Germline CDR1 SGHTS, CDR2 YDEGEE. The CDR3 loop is CASSWQGTGYSNQPQHF. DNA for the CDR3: TGTGCCAGCAGCTGGCAGGGGACAGGATATAGCAATCAGCCCCAGCATTTT.

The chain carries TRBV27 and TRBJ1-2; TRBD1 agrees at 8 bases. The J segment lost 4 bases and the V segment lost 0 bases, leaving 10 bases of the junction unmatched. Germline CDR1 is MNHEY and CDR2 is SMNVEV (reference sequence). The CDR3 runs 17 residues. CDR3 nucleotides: TGTGCCAGCAGTTTATCTAGGACAGGGATATCGTTCTATGGCTACACCTTC. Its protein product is CASSLSRTGISFYGYTF.

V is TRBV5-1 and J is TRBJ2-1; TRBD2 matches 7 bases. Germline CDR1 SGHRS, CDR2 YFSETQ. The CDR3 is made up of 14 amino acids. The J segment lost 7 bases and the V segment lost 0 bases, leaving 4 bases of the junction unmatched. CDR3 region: CASSLALAWNEQFF. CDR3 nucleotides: TGCGCCAGCAGCTTGGCACTAGCGTGGAATGAGCAGTTCTTC.

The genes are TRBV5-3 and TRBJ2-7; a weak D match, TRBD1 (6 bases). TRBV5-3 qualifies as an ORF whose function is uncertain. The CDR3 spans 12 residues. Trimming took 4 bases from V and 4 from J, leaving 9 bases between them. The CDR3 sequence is CARSATGYEQYF. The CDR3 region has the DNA TGTGCCAGAAGCGCTACAGGGTACGAGCAGTACTTC.

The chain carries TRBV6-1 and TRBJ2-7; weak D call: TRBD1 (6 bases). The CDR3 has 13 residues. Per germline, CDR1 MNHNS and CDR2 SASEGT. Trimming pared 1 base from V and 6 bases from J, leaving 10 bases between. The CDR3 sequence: CASSEDRATEQYF. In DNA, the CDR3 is TGTGCCAGCAGTGAAGACAGGGCGACCGAGCAGTACTTC.

The CDR3 loop is CASSYGGSTDTQYF. The CDR3 DNA sequence: TGTGCCAGCAGTTATGGCGGGAGCACAGATACGCAGTATTTT. The chain links TRBV6-1 to TRBJ2-3; the D gene is possibly TRBD2 (5 bases). Trimming cost V 5 bases and J 0 bases, with 9 bases left between them. This CDR3 spans 14 amino acids. The germline CDR1 and CDR2 sequences are MNHNS and SASEGT.

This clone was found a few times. The CDR3 DNA is TGTGCCTGGAGGCCTACAGGGGACACTGAAGCTTTCTTT. It translates to CAWRPTGDTEAFF. This chain links TRBV30 with TRBJ1-1, with 7 bases lining up with TRBD1. The CDR3 is made up of 13 amino acids. The germline CDR1 and CDR2 sequences are GTSNPN and SVGIG (reference sequence). The J segment lost 3 bases and the V segment lost 3 bases, leaving 4 bases of the junction unmatched.

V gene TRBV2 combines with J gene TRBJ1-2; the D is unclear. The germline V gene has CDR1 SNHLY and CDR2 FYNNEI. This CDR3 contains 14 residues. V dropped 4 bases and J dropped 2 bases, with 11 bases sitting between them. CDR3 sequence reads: CASSGRTQNYGYTF. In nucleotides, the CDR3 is TGTGCCAGCAGTGGACGGACTCAGAACTATGGCTACACCTTC.

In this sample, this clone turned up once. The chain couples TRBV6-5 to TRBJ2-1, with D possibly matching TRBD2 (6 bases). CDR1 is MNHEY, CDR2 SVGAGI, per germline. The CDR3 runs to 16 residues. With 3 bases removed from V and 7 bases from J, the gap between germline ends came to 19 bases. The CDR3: CASSYGYSGYGNEQFF. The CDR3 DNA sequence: TGTGCCAGCAGTTATGGTTATAGCGGTTATGGGAATGAGCAGTTCTTC.

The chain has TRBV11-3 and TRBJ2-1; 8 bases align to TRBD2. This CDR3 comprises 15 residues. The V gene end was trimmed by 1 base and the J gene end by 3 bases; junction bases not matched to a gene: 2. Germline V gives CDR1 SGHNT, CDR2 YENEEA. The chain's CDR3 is CASSLVAGLYNEQFF. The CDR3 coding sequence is TGTGCCAGCAGCTTAGTAGCGGGACTCTACAATGAGCAGTTCTTC.

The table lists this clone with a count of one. Here the CDR3 reads CASSLSPGQGRLYGYTF. The CDR3 coding sequence is TGTGCCAGCAGTTTATCGCCCGGACAGGGCCGGCTCTATGGCTACACCTTC. The J gene is TRBJ1-2, the V gene TRBV27; TRBD1 aligns across 8 bases. V gave up 0 bases and J gave up 4 bases; unmatched junction bases: 10. The CDR3 length is 17 residues. The germline V gene encodes CDR1 MNHEY and CDR2 SMNVEV (reference sequence).

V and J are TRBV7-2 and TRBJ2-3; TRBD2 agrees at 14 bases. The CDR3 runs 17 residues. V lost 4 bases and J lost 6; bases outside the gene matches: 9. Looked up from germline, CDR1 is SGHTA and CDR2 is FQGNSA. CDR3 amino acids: CASSSHRLAGGGDTQYF. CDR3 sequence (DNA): TGTGCCAGCAGCTCGCACCGACTAGCGGGAGGGGGGGATACGCAGTATTTT.

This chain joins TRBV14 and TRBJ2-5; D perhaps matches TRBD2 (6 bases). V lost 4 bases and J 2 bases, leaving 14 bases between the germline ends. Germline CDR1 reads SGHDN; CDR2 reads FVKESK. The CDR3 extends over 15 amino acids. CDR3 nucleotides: TGTGCCAGCAGCCGAGTCTTGGGGAGGCAAGAGACCCAGTACTTC. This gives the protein CASSRVLGRQETQYF.